This TCR beta chain is from a study of T cells in Graves' hyperthyroidism and ophthalmopathy (dated by TCRdb to between 2018 and 2020). For the study in its entirety: Peripheral blood was collected at initial diagnosis, before any treatment. An independent validation cohort of some 18 hyperthyroidism patients and 17 patients who later progressed to ophthalmopathy tested prospective prediction of ophthalmopathy. The roughly 91 discovery patients were randomly divided into training and test sets at a 7:3 ratio. After sampling, hyperthyroidism patients received methimazole starting at 30 mg daily, and ophthalmopathy patients received high-dose intravenous methylprednisolone. A discovery cohort of about a hundred patients, about 40 with Graves' ophthalmopathy and roughly 59 with stable Graves' hyperthyroidism, was used to find distinguishing TCR V-J signatures. The paper describes TCR Vbeta CDR3 sequencing of 130 to 150 peripheral blood samples, made up of some 42 ophthalmopathy patients, 70 to 75 hyperthyroidism patients and approximately 17 progressor patients. In addition, the study compared T-cell repertoires in thyroid tissue and in blood from six Graves' hyperthyroidism patients.

Overall study outcomes, separate from this receptor: No statistical method was used to set the sample size in advance, and investigators knew the group allocation. In validation, the model predicted progression to ophthalmopathy a median of 6.5 months before onset, with about 71% sensitivity and around 76% specificity. A 13 V-J signature model separated ophthalmopathy from stable hyperthyroidism, with just over 85% sensitivity and 81.08% specificity in cross-validation and 80%/75% in testing. Most expanded thyroid clonotypes (frequency above 0.001) were also found in blood, which suggests that blood repertoires may mirror thyroid immune responses.

In its sample, this clonotype was seen many times. The antigen it binds to is not known. No much larger clone is present one base from it, and per-base qualities are unavailable. TCR beta CDR3 regions were amplified from RNA transcripts. The first round of RT-PCR for the TCR CDR3 was performed with the HTBI primer set and the Qiagen OneStep RT-PCR kit. A second multiplex PCR round built the libraries, followed by size selection and purification. Libraries were sequenced paired-end with 100 bp reads on an Illumina HiSeq2000. The authors processed their data as follows. SOAPnuke was used to process the raw data, with reads discarded if the reads contained adapters or uncalled bases, had a mean Phred below 15, or lacked an exact constant-primer or identifier match. High-quality paired reads were merged with COPE v1.2.5, and unique nucleotide sequences were defined as clonotypes. Clonotypes were aligned to IMGT TRBV, TRBD and TRBJ reference segments using MiTCR v1.1. The analysis was restricted to V-J combinations with a frequency above 0.0001, which together covered about 99% of the repertoires. The TCS score was defined as F50 (clonal expansion) divided by E x V (chaos), with BLOSUM62-based TCRdist calculated between CDR3 peptides within each V-J. Welch's t-statistics and random forest reduced just over 500 V-J features to some 14, which were used in a naive Bayes classifier (R e1071). The public reads were quality trimmed at Q25 with fastp and then assembled into clones with MiXCR by TCRdb, keeping productive beta chains. Every entry covers one CDR3 protein and lists the most common genes and DNA from its rows. TCRdb, rather than the study authors, made the V and J calls. Recorded for this sample are about 620,000 distinct CDR3 sequences; roughly 17% of them occurred a single time. The ten top clones hold 3.5% to 4% of the sample.

CDR3 length: 14 amino acids, cysteine to phenylalanine. Just the 42-base CDR3 DNA is kept, in frame starting at base 1. V loses 2 bases at its end and J loses 9 bases; junction bases beyond the gene matches: 5. CDR1 and CDR2 (SGHTA, FQGTGA) derive from the germline V gene. Stable Graves' hyperthyroidism was defined as the absence of progression to ophthalmopathy over 18 months of follow-up. Hyperthyroidism patients were newly diagnosed, with disease duration under 2 months, and aged 18 to 65 years. The study excluded patients with uncontrolled infections, other autoimmune diseases, pregnancy or lactation. Clinical symptoms, serum thyroxine and TRAb, thyroid ultrasound, and orbital computed tomography formed the basis for the diagnoses. Ficoll-Paque density gradient centrifugation was used to isolate PBMCs from around 10 ml of fresh peripheral blood. Total RNA was extracted with Trizol reagent, and quality was checked on an Agilent 2100 Bioanalyzer.

This receptor was taken from a woman aged 30 to 39 with Graves' hyperthyroidism. Material for sequencing was blood. Rearrangement joined TRBV7-3 to TRBJ2-1; TRBD2 fits 9 bases in the junction. The CDR3 region reads CASSLELAGGEQFF. Read as DNA, the sequence is TGTGCCAGCAGCTTAGAACTAGCGGGTGGTGAGCAGTTCTTC.